This is a list of T cell receptor beta chains from one sample in a study of cytomegalovirus exposure and HLA in healthy donors. This table comes from immunoSEQ multiplex PCR, and its TCRdb copy is limited to in-frame clones, with some not included. The sample records over 50,000 clones, almost 97% being singletons. The source material was PBMCs. These receptors originate from a woman younger than 30 in good health and CMV-seronegative. Each CDR3 is given with its conserved first and last residue. Each record gives: V gene, D gene, J gene, clone size, CDR3 DNA, CDR3 protein. D genes are given only for firm matches. Clone size is shown for a subset of rows, as once, few, many or a class of expanded clone.

TRBV11-3	NA	TRBJ2-1	NA	TGTGCCAGCAGCTTAGATGGGAGGCCCCCGACCCACAATGAGCAGTTCTTC	CASSLDGRPPTHNEQFF
TRBV2	NA	TRBJ2-1	NA	TGTGCCAGCCTCAAGGCACAGGGACGGAATGAGCAGTTCTTC	CASLKAQGRNEQFF
TRBV28	TRBD1	TRBJ2-1	NA	TGTGCCAGCAGAACCACAGGGGGCTCCTACAATGAGCAGTTCTTC	CASRTTGGSYNEQFF
TRBV5-1	NA	TRBJ2-7	NA	TGCGCCAGCAGCTTGTGGGCGATGCAGGGTGGGTACGAGCAGTACTTC	CASSLWAMQGGYEQYF
TRBV27	TRBD1	TRBJ2-7	NA	TGTGCCAGCAGCGCCCGGACAGGGGTCAAGAGCTCCTACGAGCAGTACTTC	CASSARTGVKSSYEQYF
TRBV9	NA	TRBJ2-2	NA	TGTGCCAGCAGCGTCGGCGGGATGGGTACCGGGGAGCTGTTTTTT	CASSVGGMGTGELFF
TRBV15	NA	TRBJ1-1	NA	TGTGCCACCAGCAGAGGGCCACAGGGGAACACTGAAGCTTTCTTT	CATSRGPQGNTEAFF
TRBV10-3	TRBD2	TRBJ2-5	NA	TGTGCCATCTCTCCTAGCGGGGGGGACCAAGAGACCCAGTACTTC	CAISPSGGDQETQYF
TRBV10-3	TRBD2	TRBJ2-3	NA	TGTGCCATCAGTGAATTCGCCCCGCGGGGGACTAGCGGGAGGGTCCCAGATACGCAGTATTTT	CAISEFAPRGTSGRVPDTQYF
TRBV2	NA	TRBJ1-5	NA	TGTGCCAGCAGCCAAGGCGGGGGGGCCGGTCAGCCCCAGCATTTT	CASSQGGGAGQPQHF
TRBV7-9	NA	TRBJ2-5	NA	TGTGCCAGCAGCTCCCCTAGGAGGGAGACCCAGTACTTC	CASSSPRRETQYF
TRBV29-1	TRBD2	TRBJ2-5	NA	TGCAGCGTTCGGCGGGAGGGCTGGGAGACCCAGTACTTC	CSVRREGWETQYF
TRBV9	TRBD2	TRBJ2-1	NA	TGTGCCAGCAGCCCACGGGGGGTTACTAGCTACAATGAGCAGTTCTTC	CASSPRGVTSYNEQFF
TRBV6-1	TRBD2	TRBJ2-5	NA	TGTGCCAGCAGTCCTGGACTAGCCCAAGGGACCCAGTACTTC	CASSPGLAQGTQYF
TRBV18	NA	TRBJ1-3	NA	TGTGCCAGCTCACCACCGGCGGGGGACGTTGGAAACACCATATATTTT	CASSPPAGDVGNTIYF
TRBV28	NA	TRBJ1-2	NA	TGTGCCAGCAGTTTCTCGGGCAGAGCAATTGCGGGGCGCTACACCTTC	CASSFSGRAIAGRYTF
TRBV30	NA	TRBJ2-5	NA	TGTGCCTGGAGTGTACGGGGGGCCGGTGAGACCCAGTACTTC	CAWSVRGAGETQYF
TRBV6-4	TRBD1	TRBJ2-6	few	TGTGCCAGCAGTGGAGCGACAGGGGTTTCCGGGGCCAACGTCCTGACTTTC	CASSGATGVSGANVLTF
TRBV7-8	NA	TRBJ2-2	NA	TGTGCCAGCAGCTTAGTCGGGACTCCTAACACCGGGGAGCTGTTTTTT	CASSLVGTPNTGELFF